This TCR beta chain was sequenced for a study of blood T cell repertoires in COVID-19. In the original processing: Amplification of reference gene primers provided the estimated nucleated cell counts. Sequencing was performed with immunoSEQ multiplex PCR; in TCRdb, only in-frame clones are kept and a portion is missing. The V and J calls and clone size are taken from that table; D and trimming were inferred from the DNA. In the table there are about 100,000 clones, approximately 86% of which are singletons. Recruitment covered fewer than 25 US areas and drew participants whose ages spanned about 18 to 90 years. In assigning cohorts, the study relied on participant-reported clinical history. This receptor was obtained from a woman aged 50 to 60 who had recovered from COVID-19. The specimen was PBMCs or T cells enriched from blood (not recorded which).

The CDR3: CASSLARYIQGLHQTQYF. The CDR3 coding sequence is TGCGCCAGCAGCTTGGCCCGGTATATACAGGGACTACATCAGACCCAGTACTTC. The V gene is TRBV5-1, the J gene TRBJ2-5, with D maybe TRBD2 (7 bases). The germline CDR1 and CDR2 sequences are SGHRS and YFSETQ. Trimming cost V 0 bases and J 6 bases, with 24 bases left between them. The CDR3 totals 18 residues.